The next 21 T cell receptor beta chains were all read from a single sample in a study of cytomegalovirus exposure and HLA in healthy donors. The PCR had 60 Vbeta and 13 Jbeta primers. Profiling relied on immunoSEQ multiplex PCR, and the TCRdb table lists in-frame clones only, not all of them. The repertoire holds 100,000 to 150,000 clones, with over 60% as singletons. Sequenced: PBMCs. The origin of the receptors is a human donor in good health.

The chain recombines TRBV7-2 with TRBJ1-2; D remains unclear. The CDR3 spans 12 residues. The V end lost 6 bases, the J end lost 4 bases, and 9 bases lay between the germline ends. The V gene's germline CDR1 is SGHTA and CDR2 FQGNSA. The CDR3 reads CASRQAGYGYTF. The CDR3 DNA is TGTGCCAGCAGACAAGCAGGCTATGGCTACACCTTC.

This chain uses TRBV7-2 with TRBJ2-3; 8 positions match TRBD2. Germline CDR1 SGHTA, CDR2 FQGNSA. The CDR3 is 13 residues long. V dropped 8 bases and J dropped 8; count of bases not matched to a gene: 9. In DNA form, the CDR3 reads TGTGCCAGCCGGAATCCTAGCGGGTCTACGCAGTATTTT. It translates to CASRNPSGSTQYF.

The chain links TRBV30 to TRBJ1-2; D possibly corresponds to TRBD1 (5 bases). Germline CDR1 reads GTSNPN; CDR2 reads SVGIG (reference sequence). V gave up 2 bases and J gave up 4 bases, with 14 bases separating them. The CDR3 totals 14 residues. The CDR3 loop is CAWSRLQGSYGYTF. DNA for the CDR3: TGTGCCTGGAGTAGACTCCAGGGTTCCTATGGCTACACCTTC.

The rearrangement joins TRBV19 to TRBJ2-3, with unresolved D. V was clipped by 10 bases and J by 1 base, with 24 bases between them. CDR1 and CDR2 (germline): LNHDA, SQIVND (reference sequence). The CDR3 runs 17 residues. The CDR3 DNA reads as TGTGCCACTAAAATTGCCTCGTCCCTCACAGGCACAGATACGCAGTATTTT. It translates to CATKIASSLTGTDTQYF.

This chain connects TRBV13 to TRBJ2-5; 12 positions agree with TRBD2. The J segment lost 2 bases and the V segment lost 2 bases, leaving 3 bases of the junction unmatched. Germline CDR1 PRHDT, CDR2 FYEKMQ (reference sequence). CDR3 size: 16 residues. CDR3 nucleotide sequence: TGTGCCAGCAGCTTACGACTAGCGGGGGCACAAGAGACCCAGTACTTC. Protein sequence: CASSLRLAGAQETQYF.

This clone has just a few counts. This rearrangement joins TRBV4-1 to TRBJ2-3; the match to TRBD2 covers 13 bases. Trimming removed 4 bases from V and 6 bases from J; junction bases left unmatched: 4. The CDR3 is made up of 15 amino acids. The germline CDR1 and CDR2 sequences are MGHRA and YSYEKL. The chain's CDR3 is CASSLLAGGPDTQYF. The CDR3, as DNA: TGCGCCAGCAGCCTACTAGCGGGAGGGCCCGATACGCAGTATTTT.

The chain employs TRBV12-5 and TRBJ2-4, with 10 positions matching TRBD1. Trimming took 5 bases from V and 0 from J; bases not matched to a gene: 10. From germline, CDR1 is LGHNT and CDR2 FRNRAP. The CDR3 covers 18 residues. The chain's CDR3 is CASGAGTGVILAKNIQYF. As DNA, the CDR3 is TGTGCTAGTGGTGCCGGGACAGGGGTCATTCTAGCCAAAAACATTCAGTACTTC.

This clone has only a few counts. The chain couples TRBV5-6 to TRBJ2-1, with TRBD1 as a possible D gene (6 bases). This CDR3 is built from 15 residues. Trimming shortened V by 4 bases and J by 9 bases, and 20 bases separated the two germline ends. Germline loops: CDR1 SGHDT, CDR2 YYEEEE. The CDR3 sequence is CASSPWQGLVSEQFF. In nucleotides, the CDR3 is TGTGCCAGCAGCCCTTGGCAGGGGTTGGTTTCTGAGCAGTTCTTC.

The sample holds a few counts of this clone. The chain recombines TRBV5-6 with TRBJ1-6; perhaps TRBD1 as D (6 bases). Germline V lookup: CDR1 SGHDT, CDR2 YYEEEE. V shed 4 bases and J shed 7 bases, with 15 bases lying between them. This CDR3 spans 15 amino acids. The CDR3 sequence: CASSAEGGLNSPLHF. For the CDR3, the DNA is TGTGCCAGCAGCGCCGAGGGGGGACTAAATTCACCCCTCCACTTT.

The chain is built from TRBV19 and TRBJ2-7, with a weak D call TRBD1 (6 bases). The CDR3 covers 13 residues. The V and J ends lost 6 bases and 5 bases respectively, with 14 bases between them. CDR1 is LNHDA, CDR2 SQIVND, per germline (reference sequence). The CDR3 spells CASSKKQGHEQYF. The CDR3 DNA reads TGTGCCAGTAGCAAGAAACAGGGCCACGAGCAGTACTTC.

The chain carries TRBV9 and TRBJ2-5; D unclear. Trimming stripped 0 bases from V and 1 base from J, with 4 bases between. CDR1 is SGDLS, CDR2 YYNGEE, per germline. The CDR3 runs to 13 residues. CDR3 protein: CASSVGPQETQYF. DNA of the CDR3: TGTGCCAGCAGCGTAGGGCCCCAAGAGACCCAGTACTTC.

Only a few counts were recorded for this clone. V is TRBV6-5 and J is TRBJ2-7; TRBD1 might be the D (5 bases). The V end was cut by 0 bases, the J end by 6 bases, with 12 bases between. There are 14 residues in the CDR3. Germline-derived CDR1 and CDR2 are MNHEY and SVGAGI. CDR3 residues: CASSYSNRQFEQYF. CDR3 coding DNA: TGTGCCAGCAGTTACTCGAACAGACAGTTCGAGCAGTACTTC.

The rearrangement uses TRBV5-1 and TRBJ1-1; TRBD1 is a possible D gene (5 bases). Per the germline V gene, CDR1 is SGHRS and CDR2 is YFSETQ. Trimming stripped 2 bases from V and 1 base from J, with 9 bases between. There are 14 residues in the CDR3. As DNA, the CDR3 is TGCGCCAGCAGCTTCATCGACAGGAACACTGAAGCTTTCTTT. Protein product: CASSFIDRNTEAFF.

The J gene is TRBJ1-4, the V gene TRBV6-1, with D possibly TRBD1 on 6 matching bases. Trimming removed 2 bases at V and 11 bases at J, with 12 bases between. CDR1 is MNHNS, CDR2 SASEGT, per germline. The CDR3 is 13 amino acids. The CDR3 DNA reads as TGTGCCAGCAGTGAATCCGGGACAAGGAAACTGTTTTTT. Its protein is CASSESGTRKLFF.

The chain is built from TRBV5-4 and TRBJ1-2; a weak D match, TRBD1 (5 bases). V shed 3 bases and J shed 8 bases, with 14 bases lying between them. CDR3 length: 13 residues. The germline CDR1 and CDR2 sequences are SGHNT and YYREEE (reference sequence). CDR3 amino acids: CASSSMGRDGYTF. CDR3 coding DNA: TGTGCCAGCAGCTCGATGGGGAGGGACGGCTACACCTTC.

This clone turned up a few times. The rearrangement joins TRBV15 to TRBJ2-6; 7 bases map to TRBD2. Looked up from germline, CDR1 is LNHNV and CDR2 is YYDKDF (reference sequence). The V and J ends lost 8 bases and 0 bases, in that order; junction bases with no gene match: 4. CDR3 length equals 15 residues. Here the CDR3 DNA reads TGTGCCACCCGGGAGGACTACTCTGGGGCCAACGTCCTGACTTTC. It translates to CATREDYSGANVLTF.

The V gene is TRBV4-3, the J gene TRBJ2-2, with 15 bases matching TRBD2. CDR1 is LGHNA, CDR2 YSLEER, per germline. This CDR3 spans 20 amino acids. Trimming removed 3 bases from V and 0 bases from J; junction bases left unmatched: 8. The CDR3 region is CASSQFGLAGGPANTGELFF. CDR3 coding DNA: TGCGCCAGCAGCCAGTTCGGACTAGCGGGAGGGCCAGCGAACACCGGGGAGCTGTTTTTT.

This clone was observed a single time. The chain carries TRBV13 and TRBJ1-3; TRBD1 matches at 8 bases. After removal of 5 bases from V and 4 bases from J, the junction contained 7 bases not matched to a gene. CDR3 length: 15 amino acids. Germline V gene sequence: CDR1 PRHDT, CDR2 FYEKMQ (reference sequence). The CDR3 nucleotides read TGTGCCAGCAGCAGACAGGGGCCACAGGGAAACACCATATATTTT. Its protein is CASSRQGPQGNTIYF.

The chain is built from TRBV15 and TRBJ1-4; 7 positions match TRBD1. Germline V gene data show CDR1 as LNHNV and CDR2 as YYDKDF (reference sequence). The CDR3 length is 17 residues. After removal of 2 bases from V and 0 bases from J, the junction contained 6 bases not matched to a gene. CDR3 in amino acids: CATSRPLGTATNEKLFF. The CDR3 DNA reads TGTGCCACCAGCAGACCCCTTGGGACAGCAACTAATGAAAAACTGTTTTTT.

This chain connects TRBV7-2 to TRBJ2-5; 10 bases agree with TRBD1. With 5 bases clipped from V and 7 bases from J, the junction kept 7 bases outside the gene matches. This CDR3 has 14 residues. The germline gives CDR1 SGHTA, CDR2 FQGNSA. The DNA of the CDR3 is TGTGCCAGCAGCGAGCGACAGGGGGCGCCGACCCAGTACTTC. The encoded protein is CASSERQGAPTQYF.

Comment on this clone: Germline is not matched at one junction end, which may reflect a read error. The chain links TRBV7-9 to TRBJ2-7, with D perhaps TRBD2 (5 bases). The CDR3 sequence is 13 residues long. Germline values: CDR1 SEHNR, CDR2 FQNEAQ (reference sequence). Here the CDR3 DNA reads TGTTCCAGCAGCCAAACTAGTACCTACGAGCAGTACTTC. Translated, it gives CSSSQTSTYEQYF.